A selection of T cell receptor beta chains follows, all from one sample in a study of human T cells and chemical hapten exposure. TCRdb itself ran the RACE reads through MiXCR, one entry per CDR3 protein. The sample lists approximately 68,000 distinct CDR3 sequences, 8.5% occurring once. This specimen was whole blood, taken in connection with sensitization to the hapten diphenylcyclopropenone (DPC). These receptors were taken from a woman between 45 and 60 years old with alopecia areata. Some clones in this sample may be carry-over from other donors' samples. Each CDR3 is given with its conserved first and last residue. The order of the fields is clone size, D gene, V gene, J gene, CDR3 DNA, CDR3 protein. The D gene is left open where the match is weak. Some rows mark clone size as missing; the rest say once, few, many or name a class of expanded clone.

>few|NA|TRBV6-1|TRBJ1-5
TGTGCCAGCAGTGAGGGCCGGGACACGGGCAATCAGCCCCAGCATTTT
CASSEGRDTGNQPQHF
>few|NA|TRBV20-1|TRBJ1-1
TGCAGTGCTAGAGGGGCGGGAGGCACTGAAGCTTTCTTT
CSARGAGGTEAFF
>few|TRBD2|TRBV7-7|TRBJ2-3
TGTGCCAGCAGCCCTATACTAGCGGCCGGGACAGATACGCAGTATTTT
CASSPILAAGTDTQYF
>NA|TRBD1|TRBV18|TRBJ1-1
TGTGCCAGCTCCCCCCCACAGGGGGCAGGCGCTGAAGCTTTCTTT
CASSPPQGAGAEAFF
>few|NA|TRBV12-3/TRBV12-4|TRBJ1-1
TGTGCCAGCAGTTACAGTCGCCGGGAAGCTTTCTTT
CASSYSRREAFF
>many|NA|TRBV27|TRBJ1-6
TGTGCCAGCAGTTGGAAGTCTTCCGGGTCACCCCTCCACTTT
CASSWKSSGSPLHF
>NA|NA|TRBV29-1|TRBJ2-1
TGCAGCGTTTTAACAGGGGTATCGAGGGGGGCAAATGAGCAGTTCTTC
CSVLTGVSRGANEQFF
>NA|NA|TRBV15|TRBJ1-5
TGTGCCACCAGCAGCCCCAGTCAGCCCCAGCATTTT
CATSSPSQPQHF
>many|TRBD1|TRBV27|TRBJ1-2
TGTGCCAGCAGTTTTTACAGGGGGCAGGGCTATGGCTACACCTTC
CASSFYRGQGYGYTF
>few|NA|TRBV10-3|TRBJ1-3
TGTGCCATCAGGGTCTCTGGAAACACCATATATTTT
CAIRVSGNTIYF
>few|NA|TRBV27|TRBJ1-1
TGTGCCAGCAGCAGGACGGCTAGTGAAGCTTTCTTT
CASSRTASEAFF
>many|NA|TRBV27|TRBJ1-5
TGTGCCAGCAGTTCCTATTGGGGGGCCAATCAGCCCCAGCATTTT
CASSSYWGANQPQHF
>few|NA|TRBV11-2|TRBJ2-1
TGTGCCAGCAGCTTAGAAATCGACAATGAGCAGTTCTTC
CASSLEIDNEQFF
>NA|NA|TRBV12-3/TRBV12-4|TRBJ2-3
TGTGCCAGCAGTTTAGGTGGCGGGGATCACACAGATACGCAGTATTTT
CASSLGGGDHTDTQYF
>NA|NA|TRBV5-1|TRBJ2-5
TGCGCCAGCAGCTGGGCGACAGCCATCCAAGAGACCCAGTACTTC
CASSWATAIQETQYF
>many|TRBD1|TRBV4-3|TRBJ1-5
TGCGCCAGCAGCCTGGGACAGAGCGATCAGCCCCAGCATTTT
CASSLGQSDQPQHF
>few|NA|TRBV6-2/TRBV6-3|TRBJ2-6
TGTGCCAGCAGTTATGGCGCCCCCAGGGGTTTCTCTGGGGCCAACGTCCTGACTTTC
CASSYGAPRGFSGANVLTF
>NA|NA|TRBV2|TRBJ2-3
TGTGCCAGCAGTGAAGGACAGGGCACAGATACGCAGTATTTT
CASSEGQGTDTQYF
>NA|NA|TRBV9|TRBJ1-5
TGTGCCAGCAGCGTAGGGCAGAATAGCAATCAGCCCCAGCATTTT
CASSVGQNSNQPQHF
>NA|NA|TRBV6-1|TRBJ2-5
TGTGCCAGCAGTGTCTCAAAAGCCCGGACAGTACAAGAGACCCAGTACTTC
CASSVSKARTVQETQYF
>many|TRBD1|TRBV6-6|TRBJ1-2
TGTGCCAGTCTGGCAGGGGGCTCGAGCTACACCTTC
CASLAGGSSYTF
>NA|NA|TRBV6-5|TRBJ1-3
TGTGCCAGCAGGGGTCCGGGAAACACCATATATTTT
CASRGPGNTIYF
>many|TRBD1|TRBV24-1|TRBJ1-5
TGTGCCACCAGTGATTGGCGGACAGGGGGTCAGCCCCAGCATTTT
CATSDWRTGGQPQHF
>NA|NA|TRBV19|TRBJ1-6
TGTGCCAGTAGTATCCAACGGGCGGATAATTCACCCCTCCACTTT
CASSIQRADNSPLHF
>NA|TRBD2|TRBV20-1|TRBJ2-2
TGCAGTGCCCCAGCGGGGGGGCCAAGCGGGGAGCTGTTTTTT
CSAPAGGPSGELFF
>many|NA|TRBV4-1|TRBJ1-2
TGCGCCAGCAGCCAAGATCTACAAGCTATGGGCTACACCTTC
CASSQDLQAMGYTF
>few|NA|TRBV10-3|TRBJ2-2
TGTGCCATCACCGAAACAGGAACGGGGGAGGACACCGGGGAGCTGTTTTTT
CAITETGTGEDTGELFF
>many|NA|TRBV6-4|TRBJ2-2
TGTGCCAGCAGTGACGGCGCCACCGGGGAGCTGTTTTTT
CASSDGATGELFF
>many|NA|TRBV6-5|TRBJ1-1
TGTGCCAGCAGTTACGCGGGAAAAGCTTTCTTT
CASSYAGKAFF
>NA|NA|TRBV19|TRBJ2-2
TGTGCCAGTAGCGAGGACGCAGGGGTTGGGGAGCTGTTTTTT
CASSEDAGVGELFF
>few|TRBD1|TRBV12-3/TRBV12-4|TRBJ1-2
TGTGCCAGCAGGTTGACAGGGGGCGTCTATGGCTACACCTTC
CASRLTGGVYGYTF
>NA|TRBD1|TRBV18|TRBJ2-2
TGTGCCAGCTCACCACCTGACAGGGCCGGGGAGCTGTTTTTT
CASSPPDRAGELFF
>NA|TRBD2|TRBV3-1|TRBJ2-3
TGTGCCAGCACCGGGGGAGGGGCGAGCACAGATACGCAGTATTTT
CASTGGGASTDTQYF
>many|NA|TRBV5-5|TRBJ1-1
TGTGCCAGCAGCCCTACCACAGATGAAGCTTTCTTT
CASSPTTDEAFF